This T cell receptor beta chain was obtained from a study of cytomegalovirus exposure and HLA in healthy donors. Study at large: The 120 million or so unique TCR beta sequences, from roughly 170 million T cells, were found by an earlier analysis.

The CDR3 is 15 amino acids. J lost 4 bases, V lost 9 bases, and 11 bases had no gene match. In germline, CDR1 is LNHDA, CDR2 SQIVND (reference sequence). Whole-study results and caveats: A later analysis found common viral pathogens apparently linked to several of the most significant clusters. Later analysis suggested most CMV-associated TCR beta chains were HLA-restricted.

PCR used 60 Vbeta primers and 13 Jbeta primers. Some clones are missing from TCRdb's copy, which holds only in-frame ones; the method was immunoSEQ multiplex PCR. Of about 190,000 clones in the sample, roughly 75% were seen once. With regard to this clone: Its cognate antigen is unknown.

This TCR was recovered from a man aged 30 to 45 in good health and CMV-seropositive. The chain is built from TRBV19 and TRBJ1-5; the match to TRBD1 covers 8 bases. Input material: PBMCs. The chain's CDR3 is CASAKGDRRNQPQHF. Written as DNA, the CDR3 is TGTGCCAGCGCTAAAGGGGACAGGAGGAATCAGCCCCAGCATTTT.